The sequence of this TCR beta chain was determined in a study of identifying expanded T cells in peripheral blood. Overall study results and limits: Over approximately two and four weeks, about 15 and 19 clones changed, versus around 1.1 between replicates. Roughly 2-week clone count variance significantly increased as total template count grew.

Germline V CDR1 and CDR2: GTSNPN, SVGIG (reference sequence). This CDR3 is 13 amino acids long. The V and J ends lost 5 bases and 3 bases respectively, with 13 bases between them. During the collection period, no donor immune events like infections were recorded. Clones were sequenced by immunoSEQ multiplex PCR, and TCRdb holds only the in-frame ones, with some missing. The sample carries some 97,000 clones, 80% to 90% recorded once. By share, this clone counts as medium-sized. Its antigen is unidentified. J is TRBJ1-1 and V is TRBV30; perhaps TRBD1 as D (5 bases). The receptor comes from a person aged 18 to 75 in good health. The source material was blood. The CDR3 protein is CAWAQSQDTEAFF. The DNA for the CDR3 is TGTGCCTGGGCTCAGTCACAGGACACTGAAGCTTTCTTT.